Described below is a single T cell receptor (beta chain) sequence and its context. Naive CD8 cells lacked CD45RO, underwent positive selection for CCR7 and left out terminally differentiated effector memory CD45RA+ cells. The study drew its donors from healthy HIV-negative adults without recent acute infections or vaccinations. The data originate from a study of shared clonotypes between healthy human individuals. Study-level information: Per-donor plates numbered three CD4 naive, three CD4 memory, two CD8 naive and one CD8 memory.

The CDR3 is 17 residues long. Trimming cost V 4 bases and J 3 bases, with 22 bases left between them. Germline loops: CDR1 SNHLY, CDR2 FYNNEI. Approximately 210 ng DNA, 25,000 to 35,000 T cell genomes, went into each sorted-subset replicate PCR. Repertoires were generated with immunoSEQ multiplex PCR, while TCRdb's copy carries only in-frame clones and drops some. The sample shows roughly 570,000 clones, nearly 98% of them seen only once. The TCR was taken from a man aged 25 to 45 in good health. The sample was naive CD8+ T cells sorted from blood. The chain couples TRBV2 to TRBJ2-7, with D tentatively TRBD2 (6 bases). CDR3 DNA sequence: TGTGCCAGCAGTGTGGCCAGCGGGTCGGTCCTGAGCTACGAGCAGTACTTC. It translates to CASSVASGSVLSYEQYF.